The clone carrying this TCR beta chain was detected once. Its antigen is not identified. Looked up from germline, CDR1 is SEHNR and CDR2 is FQNEAQ (reference sequence). V was clipped by 2 bases and J by 3 bases; unmatched bases: 4. The CDR3 totals 14 residues. Each TCR beta cDNA library carried unique molecular identifiers. TCRdb re-derived calls from the PCR reads in MiXCR, one entry per CDR3 protein. The data hold roughly 600,000 distinct CDR3 sequences, with around 44% observed a single time. The record originates from a study of post-analysis software for immune sequencing data. Study context: Included among the disease courses, which were recorded for the cohort, were relapsing-remitting, secondary progressive and progressive-relapsing multiple sclerosis.

Study findings and constraints: Samples sharing a preparation batch grouped tightly together when assessed by F measure. Patients with multiple sclerosis recorded significantly lower normalized Chao1 diversity than controls, the study found. With TRBV5-6, TRBV5-1 and TRBV20-1 included, about five TRBV segments were more frequent in patients than in controls.

The source of this sequence is a girl aged 10 to 17 with multiple sclerosis. Sequenced: blood. J is TRBJ2-7 and V is TRBV7-9, with 7 bases that match TRBD2. CDR3 nucleotides: TGTGCCAGCAGCTTACTAGCGGAGAGCTACGAGCAGTACTTC. It translates to CASSLLAESYEQYF.